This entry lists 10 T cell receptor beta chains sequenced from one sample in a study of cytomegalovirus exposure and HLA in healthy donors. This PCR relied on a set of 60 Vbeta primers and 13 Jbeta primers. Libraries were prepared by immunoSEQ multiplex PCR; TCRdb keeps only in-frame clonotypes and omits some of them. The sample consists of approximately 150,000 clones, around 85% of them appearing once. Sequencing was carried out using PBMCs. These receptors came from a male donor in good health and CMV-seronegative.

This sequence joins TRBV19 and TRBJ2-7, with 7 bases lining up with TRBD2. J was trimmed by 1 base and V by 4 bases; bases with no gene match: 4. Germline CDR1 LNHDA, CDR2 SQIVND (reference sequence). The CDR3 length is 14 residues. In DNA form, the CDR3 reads TGTGCCAGTAGTAGCGGGGGACTGTCCTACGAGCAGTACTTC. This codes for CASSSGGLSYEQYF. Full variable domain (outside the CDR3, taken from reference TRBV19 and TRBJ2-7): DGGITQSPKYLFRKEGQNVTLSCEQNLNHDAMYWYRQDPGQGLRLIYYSQIVNDFQKGDIAEGYSVSREKKESFPLTVTSAQKNPTAFYLCASSSGGLSYEQYFGPGTRLTVT.

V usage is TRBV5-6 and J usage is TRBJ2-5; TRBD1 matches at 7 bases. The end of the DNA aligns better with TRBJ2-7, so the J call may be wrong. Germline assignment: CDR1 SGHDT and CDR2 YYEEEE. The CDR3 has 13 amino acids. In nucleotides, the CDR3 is TGTGCCAGCAGCTTGACAGGGGTCCGCGAGCAGTACTTC. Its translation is CASSLTGVREQYF.

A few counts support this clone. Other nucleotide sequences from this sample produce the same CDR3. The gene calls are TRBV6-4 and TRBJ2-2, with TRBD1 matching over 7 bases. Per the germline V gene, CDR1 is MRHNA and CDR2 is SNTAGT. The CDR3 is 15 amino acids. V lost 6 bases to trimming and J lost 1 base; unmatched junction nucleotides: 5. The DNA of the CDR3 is TGTGCCAGCAGGACGACAGGGAGGAACACCGGGGAGCTGTTTTTT. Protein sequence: CASRTTGRNTGELFF.

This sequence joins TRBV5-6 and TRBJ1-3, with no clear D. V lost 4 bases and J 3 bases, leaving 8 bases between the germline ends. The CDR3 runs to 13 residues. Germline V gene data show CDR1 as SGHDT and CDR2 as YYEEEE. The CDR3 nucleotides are TGTGCCAGCAGCCTAACGATTGGAAACACCATATATTTT. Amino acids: CASSLTIGNTIYF.

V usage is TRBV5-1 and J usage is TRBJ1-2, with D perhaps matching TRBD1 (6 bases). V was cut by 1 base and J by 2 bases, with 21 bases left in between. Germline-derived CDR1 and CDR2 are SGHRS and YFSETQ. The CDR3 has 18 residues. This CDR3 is CASSLTFKDRLVNYGYTF. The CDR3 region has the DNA TGCGCCAGCAGCTTGACGTTTAAGGACAGATTGGTGAACTATGGCTACACCTTC.

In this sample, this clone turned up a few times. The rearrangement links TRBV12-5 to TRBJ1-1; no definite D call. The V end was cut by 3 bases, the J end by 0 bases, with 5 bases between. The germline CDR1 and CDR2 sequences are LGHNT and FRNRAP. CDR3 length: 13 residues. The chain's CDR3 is CASGFSLNTEAFF. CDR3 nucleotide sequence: TGTGCTAGTGGTTTTAGTTTGAACACTGAAGCTTTCTTT.

This CDR3 is CASSAENTEAFF. CDR3 bases: TGTGCCAGCAGTGCAGAAAACACTGAAGCTTTCTTT. The chain joins TRBV2 to TRBJ1-1; D ambiguous. V was shortened by 4 bases and J by 2 bases, with 5 bases between the two germline ends. Germline V CDR1 and CDR2: SNHLY, FYNNEI. The CDR3 is 12 amino acids.

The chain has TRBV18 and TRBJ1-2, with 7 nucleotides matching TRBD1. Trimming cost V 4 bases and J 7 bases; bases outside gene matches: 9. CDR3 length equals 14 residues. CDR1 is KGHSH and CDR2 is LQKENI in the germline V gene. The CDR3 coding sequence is TGTGCCAGCTCACAGACAGGGCTGGTCTTTGGCTACACCTTC. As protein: CASSQTGLVFGYTF.

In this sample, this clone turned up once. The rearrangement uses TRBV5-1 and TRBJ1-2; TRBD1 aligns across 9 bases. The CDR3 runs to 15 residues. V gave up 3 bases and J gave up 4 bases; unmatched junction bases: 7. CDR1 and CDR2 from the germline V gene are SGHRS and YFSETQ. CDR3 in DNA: TGCGCCAGCAGCTCGACCGGGACAGGGAGCTATGGCTACACCTTC. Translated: CASSSTGTGSYGYTF.

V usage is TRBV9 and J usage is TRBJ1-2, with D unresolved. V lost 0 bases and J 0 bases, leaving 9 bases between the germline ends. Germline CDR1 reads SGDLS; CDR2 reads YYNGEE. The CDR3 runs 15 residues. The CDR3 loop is CASSVGGKANYGYTF. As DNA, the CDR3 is TGTGCCAGCAGCGTAGGAGGAAAAGCTAACTATGGCTACACCTTC.